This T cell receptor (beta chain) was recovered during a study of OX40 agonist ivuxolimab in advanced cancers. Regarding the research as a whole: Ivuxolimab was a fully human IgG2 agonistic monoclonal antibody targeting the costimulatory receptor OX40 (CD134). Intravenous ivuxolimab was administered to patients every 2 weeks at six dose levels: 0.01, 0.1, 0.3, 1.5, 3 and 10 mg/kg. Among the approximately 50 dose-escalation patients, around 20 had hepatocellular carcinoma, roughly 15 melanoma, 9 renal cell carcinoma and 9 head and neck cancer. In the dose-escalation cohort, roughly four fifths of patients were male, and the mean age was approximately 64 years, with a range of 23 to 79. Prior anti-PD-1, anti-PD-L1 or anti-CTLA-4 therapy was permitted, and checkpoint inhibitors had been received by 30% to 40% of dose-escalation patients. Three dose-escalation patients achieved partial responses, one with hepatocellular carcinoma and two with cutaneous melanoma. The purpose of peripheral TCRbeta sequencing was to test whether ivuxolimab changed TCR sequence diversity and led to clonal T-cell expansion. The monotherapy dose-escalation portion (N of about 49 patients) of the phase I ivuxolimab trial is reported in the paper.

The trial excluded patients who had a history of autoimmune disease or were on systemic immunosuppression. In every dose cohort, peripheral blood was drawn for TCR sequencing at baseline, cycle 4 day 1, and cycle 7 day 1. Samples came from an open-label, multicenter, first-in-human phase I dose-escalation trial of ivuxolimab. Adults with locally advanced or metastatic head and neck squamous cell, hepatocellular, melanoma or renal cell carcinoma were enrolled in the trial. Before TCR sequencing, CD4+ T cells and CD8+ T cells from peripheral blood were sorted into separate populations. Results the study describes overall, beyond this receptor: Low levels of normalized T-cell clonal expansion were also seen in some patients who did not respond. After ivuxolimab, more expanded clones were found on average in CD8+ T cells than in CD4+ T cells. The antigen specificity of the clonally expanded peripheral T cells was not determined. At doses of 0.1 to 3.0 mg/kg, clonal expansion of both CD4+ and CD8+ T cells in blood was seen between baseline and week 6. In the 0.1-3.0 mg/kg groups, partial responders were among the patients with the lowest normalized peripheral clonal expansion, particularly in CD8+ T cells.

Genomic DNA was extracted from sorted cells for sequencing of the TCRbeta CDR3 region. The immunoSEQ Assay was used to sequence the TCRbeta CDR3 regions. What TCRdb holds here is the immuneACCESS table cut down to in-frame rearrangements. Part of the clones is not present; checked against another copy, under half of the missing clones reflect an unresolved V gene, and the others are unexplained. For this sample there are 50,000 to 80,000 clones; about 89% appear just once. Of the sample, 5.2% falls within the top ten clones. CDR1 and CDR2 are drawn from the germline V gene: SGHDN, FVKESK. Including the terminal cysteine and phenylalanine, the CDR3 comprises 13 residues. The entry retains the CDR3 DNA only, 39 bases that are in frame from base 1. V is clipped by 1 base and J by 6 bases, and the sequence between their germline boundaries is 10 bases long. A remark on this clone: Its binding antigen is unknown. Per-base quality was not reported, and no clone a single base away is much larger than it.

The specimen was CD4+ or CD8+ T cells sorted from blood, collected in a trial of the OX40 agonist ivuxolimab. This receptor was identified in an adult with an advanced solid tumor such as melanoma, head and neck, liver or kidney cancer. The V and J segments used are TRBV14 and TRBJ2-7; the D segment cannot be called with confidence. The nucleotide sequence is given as TGTGCCAGCAGCCAAGGGGTTGTAGGCGAGCAGTACTTC. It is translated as CASSQGVVGEQYF.